The following is a TCR beta chain sequence with its context. Cohorts were determined from participant-reported clinical history. Original methodology: Scientists estimated how many nucleated cells there were by amplifying reference gene primers. TCRdb keeps only in-frame clones here, not all; method: immunoSEQ multiplex PCR. The DNA gave D and trimming, while V, J and clone size come from that table. The sample shows fewer than 350,000 clones, more than 75% of them seen only once. The CDR3 is 14 amino acids. Germline assignment: CDR1 SGHTS and CDR2 YDEGEE. V trimming: 1 base; J trimming: 3 bases; junction bases outside the gene matches: 3. The sample belongs to a study of blood T cell repertoires in COVID-19. Study at large: Acute and convalescent COVID-19 samples came from the United States, Italy and Spain.

Sequencing was done on a sample of PBMCs or T cells enriched from blood (not recorded which). The chain combines TRBV5-8 with TRBJ2-7, with 8 positions matching TRBD1. The sequence derives from a woman aged 35 to 49 with acute COVID-19. This chain's CDR3 is CASSLRQGIYEQYF. In nucleotides, the CDR3 is TGTGCCAGCAGCTTGCGACAGGGGATCTACGAGCAGTACTTC.